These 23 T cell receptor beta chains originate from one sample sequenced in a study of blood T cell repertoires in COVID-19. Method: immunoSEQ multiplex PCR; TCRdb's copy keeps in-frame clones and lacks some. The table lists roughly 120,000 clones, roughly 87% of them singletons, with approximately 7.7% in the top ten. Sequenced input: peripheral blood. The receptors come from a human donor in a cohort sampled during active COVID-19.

CDR3 DNA sequence: TGTGCCAGCAGCACTAGCGGGAGGGCCTACAATGAGCAGTTCTTC. Translated: CASSTSGRAYNEQFF. The chain recombines TRBV6-2 or TRBV6-3 with TRBJ2-1, with 13 bases fitting TRBD2. The V gene end was trimmed by 6 bases and the J gene end by 2 bases; junction bases not matched to a gene: 1. CDR1 is MNHEY, CDR2 SVGEGT, per germline. There are 15 residues in the CDR3.

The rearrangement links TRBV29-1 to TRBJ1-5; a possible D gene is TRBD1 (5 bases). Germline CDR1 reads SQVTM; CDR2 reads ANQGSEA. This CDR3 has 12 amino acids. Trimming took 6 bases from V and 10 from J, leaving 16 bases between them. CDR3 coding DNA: TGCAGCGTCCTGCAGGGCAATGGACCCCAGCATTTT. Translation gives CSVLQGNGPQHF.

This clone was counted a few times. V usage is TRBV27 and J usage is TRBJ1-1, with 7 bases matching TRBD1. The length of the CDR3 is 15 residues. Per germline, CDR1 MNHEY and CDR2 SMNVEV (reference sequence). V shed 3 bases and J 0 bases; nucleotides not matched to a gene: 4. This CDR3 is CASSFLQGMNTEAFF. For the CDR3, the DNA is TGTGCCAGCAGTTTCCTACAGGGGATGAACACTGAAGCTTTCTTT.

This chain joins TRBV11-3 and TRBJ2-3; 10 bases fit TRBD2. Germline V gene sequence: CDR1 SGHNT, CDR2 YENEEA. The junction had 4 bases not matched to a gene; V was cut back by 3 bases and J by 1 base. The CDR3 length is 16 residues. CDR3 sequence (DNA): TGTGCCAGCAGCTTTCAGGGGACTAGCGGCACAGATACGCAGTATTTT. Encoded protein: CASSFQGTSGTDTQYF.

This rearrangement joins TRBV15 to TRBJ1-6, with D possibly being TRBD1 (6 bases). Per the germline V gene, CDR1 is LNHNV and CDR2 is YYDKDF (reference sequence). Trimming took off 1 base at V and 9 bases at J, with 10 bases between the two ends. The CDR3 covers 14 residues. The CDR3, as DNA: TGTGCCACCAGCAGAGCACAGGGTGGTTCACCCCTCCACTTT. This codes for CATSRAQGGSPLHF. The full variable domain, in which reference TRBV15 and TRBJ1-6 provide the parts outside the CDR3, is DAMVIQNPRYQVTQFGKPVTLSCSQTLNHNVMYWYQQKSSQAPKLLFHYYDKDFNNEADTPDNFQSRRPNTSFCFLDIRSPGLGDTAMYLCATSRAQGGSPLHFGNGTRLTVT.

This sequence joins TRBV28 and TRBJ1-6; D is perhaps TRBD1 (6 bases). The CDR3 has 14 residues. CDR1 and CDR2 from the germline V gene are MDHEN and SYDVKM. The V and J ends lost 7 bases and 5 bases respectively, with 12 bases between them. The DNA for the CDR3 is TGTGCCAGCACTCAGGGGACTAATAATTCACCCCTCCACTTT. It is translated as CASTQGTNNSPLHF.

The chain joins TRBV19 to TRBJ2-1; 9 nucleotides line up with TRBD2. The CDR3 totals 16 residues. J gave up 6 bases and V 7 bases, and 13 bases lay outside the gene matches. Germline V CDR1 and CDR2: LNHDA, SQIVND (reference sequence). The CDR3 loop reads CASTPLGGLAFNEQFF. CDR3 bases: TGTGCCAGTACCCCACTCGGGGGACTAGCCTTCAATGAGCAGTTCTTC.

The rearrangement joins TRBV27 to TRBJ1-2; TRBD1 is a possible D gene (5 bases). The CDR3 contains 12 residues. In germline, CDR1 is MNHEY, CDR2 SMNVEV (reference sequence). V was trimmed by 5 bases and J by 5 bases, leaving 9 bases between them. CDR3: CASSPAGYGYTF. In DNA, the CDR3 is TGTGCCAGCAGTCCGGCAGGGTATGGCTACACCTTC.

Here the CDR3 DNA reads TGTGCCAGCAGCAGAGGGTCCGGTAATGAAAAACTGTTTTTT. Residues: CASSRGSGNEKLFF. The rearrangement joins TRBV4-2 to TRBJ1-4, with D unclear. This CDR3 has 14 residues. Germline V gene sequence: CDR1 LGHNA, CDR2 YNFKEQ. Trimming left V 5 bases short and J 4 bases short, with 11 bases between.

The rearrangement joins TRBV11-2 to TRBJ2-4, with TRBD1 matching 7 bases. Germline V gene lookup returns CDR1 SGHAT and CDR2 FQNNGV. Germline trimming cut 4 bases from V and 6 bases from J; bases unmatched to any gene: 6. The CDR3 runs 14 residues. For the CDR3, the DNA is TGTGCCAGCAGCTCAGACAGACAGGGAAACATTCAGTACTTC. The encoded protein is CASSSDRQGNIQYF.

CDR3 loop: CASSKAPTSGISYEQYF. The CDR3 DNA is TGTGCCAGCAGTAAGGCCCCCACTAGCGGGATTTCCTACGAGCAGTACTTC. V is TRBV11-2 and J is TRBJ2-7, with 10 bases that match TRBD2. Trimming took 6 bases from V and 1 from J; bases not matched to a gene: 12. CDR1 and CDR2 (germline): SGHAT, FQNNGV. The CDR3 is made up of 17 amino acids.

The CDR3 DNA sequence: TGTGCCAGCAGCTTAGTGGTAGACGAGCAGTACTTC. It specifies CASSLVVDEQYF. This chain links TRBV11-3 with TRBJ2-7; D call uncertain. The CDR3 has 12 residues. V lost 1 base to trimming and J lost 5 bases, with 6 bases between them. Germline CDR1 is SGHNT and CDR2 is YENEEA.

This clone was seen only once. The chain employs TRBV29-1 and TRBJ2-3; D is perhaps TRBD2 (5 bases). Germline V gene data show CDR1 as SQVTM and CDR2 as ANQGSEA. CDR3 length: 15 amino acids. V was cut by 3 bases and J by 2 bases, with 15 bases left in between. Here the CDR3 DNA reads TGCAGCGTTGATTATCGAAAGGAGGACACAGATACGCAGTATTTT. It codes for CSVDYRKEDTDTQYF.

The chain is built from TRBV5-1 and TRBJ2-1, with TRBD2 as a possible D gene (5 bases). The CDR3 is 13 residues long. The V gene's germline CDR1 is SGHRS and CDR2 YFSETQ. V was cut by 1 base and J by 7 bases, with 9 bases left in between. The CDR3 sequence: CASSLRPGNEQFF. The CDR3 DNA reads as TGCGCCAGCAGCTTGAGGCCGGGGAATGAGCAGTTCTTC. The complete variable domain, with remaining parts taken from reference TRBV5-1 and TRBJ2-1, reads KAGVTQTPRYLIKTRGQQVTLSCSPISGHRSVSWYQQTPGQGLQFLFEYFSETQRNKGNFPGRFSGRQFSNSRSEMNVSTLELGDSALYLCASSLRPGNEQFFGPGTRLTVL.

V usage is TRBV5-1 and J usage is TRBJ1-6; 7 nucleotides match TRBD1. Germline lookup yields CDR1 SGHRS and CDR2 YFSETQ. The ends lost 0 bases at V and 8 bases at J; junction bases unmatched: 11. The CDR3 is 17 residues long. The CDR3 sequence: CASSLGGAGGMDSPLHF. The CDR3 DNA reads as TGCGCCAGCAGCTTGGGGGGCGCAGGGGGTATGGATTCACCCCTCCACTTT.

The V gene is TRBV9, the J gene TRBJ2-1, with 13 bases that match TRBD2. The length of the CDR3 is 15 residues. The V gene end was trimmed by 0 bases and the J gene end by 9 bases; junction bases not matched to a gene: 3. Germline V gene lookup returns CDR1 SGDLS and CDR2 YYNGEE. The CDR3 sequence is CASSVVTSGGSEQFF. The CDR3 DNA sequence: TGTGCCAGCAGCGTAGTGACTAGCGGGGGGAGTGAGCAGTTCTTC.

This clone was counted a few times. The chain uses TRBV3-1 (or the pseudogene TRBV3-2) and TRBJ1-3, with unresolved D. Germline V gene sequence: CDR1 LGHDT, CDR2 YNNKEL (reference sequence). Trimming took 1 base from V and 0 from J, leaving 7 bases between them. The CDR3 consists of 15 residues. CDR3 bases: TGTGCCAGCAGCCAAGGGGCAGACTCTGGAAACACCATATATTTT. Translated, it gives CASSQGADSGNTIYF.

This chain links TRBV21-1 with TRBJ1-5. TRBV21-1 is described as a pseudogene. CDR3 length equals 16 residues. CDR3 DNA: TGTGCCAGCAGCAAAGTAAGGGGGGGGTGCAATCAGCCCCAGCATTTT. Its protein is CASSKVRGGCNQPQHF.

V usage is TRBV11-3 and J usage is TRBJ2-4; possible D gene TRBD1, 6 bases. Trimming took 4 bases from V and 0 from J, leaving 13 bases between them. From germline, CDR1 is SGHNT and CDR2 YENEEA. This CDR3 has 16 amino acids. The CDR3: CASSSGQILAKNIQYF. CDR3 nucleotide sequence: TGTGCCAGCAGCTCCGGACAGATCCTAGCCAAAAACATTCAGTACTTC.

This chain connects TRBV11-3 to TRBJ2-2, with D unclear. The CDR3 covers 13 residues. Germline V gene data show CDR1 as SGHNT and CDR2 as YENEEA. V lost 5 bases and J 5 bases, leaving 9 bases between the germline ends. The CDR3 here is CASSRDHTGELFF. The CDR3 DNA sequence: TGTGCCAGCAGCAGAGATCATACCGGGGAGCTGTTTTTT.

In DNA form, the CDR3 reads TGTGCCAGTAGTACGAGAGGATCTCAGCATTTT. It codes for CASSTRGSQHF. The chain combines TRBV19 with TRBJ1-5; unclear D gene. Germline CDR1 LNHDA, CDR2 SQIVND (reference sequence). V lost 4 bases, J lost 13 bases, and 11 bases lay in between. This CDR3 comprises 11 residues.

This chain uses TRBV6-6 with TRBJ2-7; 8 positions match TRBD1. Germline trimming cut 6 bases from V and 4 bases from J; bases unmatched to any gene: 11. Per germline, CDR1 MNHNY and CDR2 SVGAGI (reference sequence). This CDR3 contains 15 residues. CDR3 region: CASSLDRGGLYEQYF. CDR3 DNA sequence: TGTGCCAGCAGCCTCGACAGGGGAGGTTTGTACGAGCAGTACTTC.

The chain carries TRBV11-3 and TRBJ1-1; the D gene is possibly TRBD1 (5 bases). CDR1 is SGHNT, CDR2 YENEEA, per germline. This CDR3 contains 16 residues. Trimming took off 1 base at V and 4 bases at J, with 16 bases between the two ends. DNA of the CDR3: TGTGCCAGCAGCTTAGGTGGGGCTGGGCGGGGCACTGAAGCTTTCTTT. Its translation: CASSLGGAGRGTEAFF. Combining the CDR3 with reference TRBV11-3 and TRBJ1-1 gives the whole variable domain EAGVVQSPRYKIIEKKQPVAFWCNPISGHNTLYWYLQNLGQGPELLIRYENEEAVDDSQLPKDRFSAERLKGVDSTLKIQPAELGDSAVYLCASSLGGAGRGTEAFFGQGTRLTVV.